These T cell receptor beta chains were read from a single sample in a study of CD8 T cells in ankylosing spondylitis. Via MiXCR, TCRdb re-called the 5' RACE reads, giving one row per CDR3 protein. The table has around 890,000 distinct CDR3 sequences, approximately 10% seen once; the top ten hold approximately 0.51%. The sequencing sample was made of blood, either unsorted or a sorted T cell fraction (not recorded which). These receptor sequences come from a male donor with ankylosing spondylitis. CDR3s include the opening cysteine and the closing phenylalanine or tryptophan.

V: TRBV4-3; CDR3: CASSKEPSTDTQYF
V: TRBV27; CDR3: CASSLSGGQGPFF
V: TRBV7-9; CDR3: CASSFPRTGRETQYF
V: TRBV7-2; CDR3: CASSLGQDPNYGYTF
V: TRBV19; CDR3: CASSRRQVGEQYF
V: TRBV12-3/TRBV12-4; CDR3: CASSLVKSTEAFF
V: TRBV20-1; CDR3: CSAIAGLIYGYTF
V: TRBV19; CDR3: CASSRIGNTEAFF
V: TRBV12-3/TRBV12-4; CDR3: CASSFPPGRARETQYF
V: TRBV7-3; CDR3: CASSRTPGLVLYEQYF
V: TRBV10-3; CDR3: CAISVEGTNYGYTF
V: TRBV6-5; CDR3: CASIGGGDTQYF
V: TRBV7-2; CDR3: CASRGVGGPFYEQYF
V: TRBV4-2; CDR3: CASSQGASRNEQFF
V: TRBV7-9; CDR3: CASSQVPETQYF
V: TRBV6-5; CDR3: CASSYSESNQPQHF
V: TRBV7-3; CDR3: CASSEPGQGNPEAFF
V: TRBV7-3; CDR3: CASSPRLAGYTGELFF
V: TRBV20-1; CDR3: CSAKNGGQPQHF
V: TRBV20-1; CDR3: CSASWTGGRETQYF
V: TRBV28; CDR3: CASSLLIHGETQYF
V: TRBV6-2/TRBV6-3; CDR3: CASKDRRNTEAFF
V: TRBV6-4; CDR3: CASRVGLAKFF
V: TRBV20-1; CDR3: CSARDPRGASTDTQYF
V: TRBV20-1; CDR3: CSATRTGEGYGYTF
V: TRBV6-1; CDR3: CASRYYHEQFF
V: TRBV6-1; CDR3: CASSQGQINQPQHF
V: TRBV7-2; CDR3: CASSLEGIYNSPLHF
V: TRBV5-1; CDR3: CASSAGTEGEKLFF
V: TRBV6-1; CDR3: CASRRGLSGSSYNEQFF
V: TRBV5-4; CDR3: CASSPGHIGELFF
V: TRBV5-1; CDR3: CASSLRGLEETQYF
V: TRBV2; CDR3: CASRGARVSNQPQHF
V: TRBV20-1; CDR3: CSATRGRQETQYF